These 23 T cell receptor beta chains were all obtained from the same sample, sequenced in a study of cytomegalovirus exposure and HLA in healthy donors. The assay was immunoSEQ multiplex PCR, and TCRdb's table has in-frame clones only and misses some. The profile shows 120,000 to 150,000 clones, about 86% of them singletons. The specimen sequenced was PBMCs. Receptors originate from a woman aged 18-29 years in good health and CMV-seropositive.

The J gene is TRBJ2-1, the V gene TRBV7-9, with TRBD2 matching 10 bases. Per germline, CDR1 SEHNR and CDR2 FQNEAQ (reference sequence). This CDR3 is 12 amino acids long. The CDR3 DNA reads as TGTACAGGGACTAGCGTTTACAATGAGCAGTTCTTC. It translates to CTGTSVYNEQFF.

The rearrangement joins TRBV27 to TRBJ2-2; 7 bases line up with TRBD1. The length of the CDR3 is 16 residues. In germline, CDR1 is MNHEY, CDR2 SMNVEV (reference sequence). Germline trimming cut 7 bases from V and 0 bases from J; bases unmatched to any gene: 8. The CDR3 coding sequence is TGTGCCAGCACCCTGTGGGGGACAGCGAACACCGGGGAGCTGTTTTTT. Amino acids: CASTLWGTANTGELFF.

This clone appeared a single time. The CDR3, as DNA: TGTGCCAGCAGCAAAGGGGGTGTGGTTGGCACTGAAGCTTTCTTT. This sequence encodes CASSKGGVVGTEAFF. The chain combines TRBV7-2 with TRBJ1-1, with D perhaps TRBD1 (6 bases). CDR1 is SGHTA and CDR2 is FQGNSA in the germline V gene. The CDR3 length is 15 residues. The germline V and J ends were trimmed by 5 bases and 4 bases, with 17 bases remaining between them.

This chain uses TRBV2 with TRBJ2-2; weak D call: TRBD2 (5 bases). Germline lookup yields CDR1 SNHLY and CDR2 FYNNEI. The CDR3 totals 15 residues. With 6 bases removed from V and 4 bases from J, the gap between germline ends came to 15 bases. The CDR3 DNA reads as TGTGCCAGCAGCCCCCGGGATTGGGCCACCGGGGAGCTGTTTTTT. Translating it yields CASSPRDWATGELFF.

J is TRBJ2-3 and V is TRBV20-1, with D possibly TRBD1 on 6 matching bases. The ends were cut back, 4 bases at V and 6 bases at J, with 8 bases in the middle. This CDR3 contains 11 residues. Germline V gene data show CDR1 as DFQATT and CDR2 as SNEGSKA (reference sequence). The CDR3 reads CSANREDTQYF. CDR3 nucleotides: TGCAGTGCTAACAGGGAGGATACGCAGTATTTT.

The chain is built from TRBV7-2 and TRBJ1-1; 7 bases agree with TRBD1. This CDR3 contains 15 residues. Germline V gives CDR1 SGHTA, CDR2 FQGNSA. J lost 0 bases, V lost 2 bases, and 3 bases had no gene match. CDR3 DNA: TGTGCCAGCAGCTTAAGGGACAGTCTGAACACTGAAGCTTTCTTT. It codes for CASSLRDSLNTEAFF.

This clone has a handful of counts. This rearrangement joins TRBV4-2 to TRBJ2-5; TRBD2 matches at 10 bases. This CDR3 comprises 20 residues. In germline, CDR1 is LGHNA, CDR2 YNFKEQ. V lost 1 base to trimming and J lost 3 bases; unmatched junction nucleotides: 17. The CDR3 loop is CASSQAWGSTSGDQKETQYF. CDR3 DNA: TGTGCCAGCAGCCAAGCTTGGGGATCTACTAGCGGGGATCAAAAAGAGACCCAGTACTTC.

The CDR3: CASSILGGSAETQYF. DNA of the CDR3: TGTGCCAGTAGTATCCTCGGCGGGAGCGCAGAGACCCAGTACTTC. V gene TRBV19 combines with J gene TRBJ2-5, with 7 bases aligning to TRBD2. This CDR3 comprises 15 residues. Per germline, CDR1 LNHDA and CDR2 SQIVND (reference sequence). The V gene end was trimmed by 3 bases and the J gene end by 4 bases; junction bases not matched to a gene: 8.

The chain recombines TRBV28 with TRBJ1-4; 9 nucleotides align to TRBD1. The CDR3 contains 17 residues. Losses at the gene ends were 4 bases for V and 7 bases for J; bases not matched to a gene: 13. Germline V gene sequence: CDR1 MDHEN, CDR2 SYDVKM. Here the CDR3 DNA reads TGTGCCAGCAGTTCCCGGACAGGGGTCAATAGGGGTGAAAAACTGTTTTTT. It yields the protein CASSSRTGVNRGEKLFF.

The V call is TRBV10-3, the J call TRBJ2-1; 7 bases match TRBD2. This CDR3 comprises 14 residues. Germline assignment: CDR1 ENHRY and CDR2 SYGVKD. V lost 6 bases to trimming and J lost 5 bases; unmatched junction nucleotides: 7. The CDR3 bases are TGTGCCATCAGGAGCGGGACGGGGCACAATGAGCAGTTCTTC. Translating gives CAIRSGTGHNEQFF.

This chain connects TRBV13 to TRBJ2-2; D is possibly TRBD2 (6 bases). The germline gives CDR1 PRHDT, CDR2 FYEKMQ (reference sequence). This CDR3 comprises 14 residues. Trimming stripped 1 base from V and 5 bases from J, with 8 bases between. Written as DNA, the CDR3 is TGTGCCAGCAGCTTAGCAGGGAGGACCGGGGAGCTGTTTTTT. Amino acid sequence: CASSLAGRTGELFF.

V usage is TRBV7-9 and J usage is TRBJ2-5; D gene uncertain. Germline V lookup: CDR1 SEHNR, CDR2 FQNEAQ (reference sequence). Trimming took 2 bases from V and 0 from J, leaving 7 bases between them. The CDR3 covers 14 residues. As DNA, the CDR3 is TGTGCCAGCAGCTTAACCGACTACCAAGAGACCCAGTACTTC. Amino acids: CASSLTDYQETQYF.

The chain uses TRBV28 and TRBJ1-5, with D possibly being TRBD1 (6 bases). The CDR3 consists of 15 residues. Deletions cut 6 bases from V and 0 bases from J, with 12 bases between. Per germline, CDR1 MDHEN and CDR2 SYDVKM. CDR3 in amino acids: CASSKGGYSNQPQHF. CDR3 nucleotide sequence: TGTGCCAGCAGCAAAGGGGGTTATAGCAATCAGCCCCAGCATTTT.

The V call is TRBV6-5, the J call TRBJ1-6, with D possibly TRBD1 on 6 matching bases. The V gene's germline CDR1 is MNHEY and CDR2 SVGAGI. Trimming left V 11 bases short and J 6 bases short, with 14 bases between. This CDR3 comprises 13 residues. CDR3 sequence reads: CAARGAFNSPLHF. The CDR3, as DNA: TGTGCCGCGCGGGGGGCCTTTAATTCACCCCTCCACTTT.

The rearrangement uses TRBV7-2 and TRBJ2-7, with TRBD2 as a possible D gene (5 bases). The germline V gene has CDR1 SGHTA and CDR2 FQGNSA. The CDR3 totals 15 residues. Trimming removed 4 bases at V and 2 bases at J, with 15 bases between. The CDR3 loop is CASSSDVGRAYEQYF. CDR3 DNA sequence: TGTGCCAGCAGCTCCGACGTAGGGCGGGCCTACGAGCAGTACTTC.

The chain links TRBV7-2 to TRBJ2-7, with a possible D match to TRBD2 (7 bases). The length of the CDR3 is 14 residues. Trimming shortened V by 5 bases and J by 2 bases, and 13 bases separated the two germline ends. Germline-derived CDR1 and CDR2 are SGHTA and FQGNSA. The CDR3, as DNA: TGTGCCAGCAGCCCGCAGGGGAGGGCCTACGAGCAGTACTTC. It is translated as CASSPQGRAYEQYF.

The chain employs TRBV7-2 and TRBJ1-2; D gene ambiguous. Germline V gene data show CDR1 as SGHTA and CDR2 as FQGNSA. With 5 bases removed from V and 1 base from J, the gap between germline ends came to 8 bases. The CDR3 totals 13 residues. The CDR3 DNA reads TGTGCCAGCAGCCAGGAGGTTAACTATGGCTACACCTTC. Its protein product is CASSQEVNYGYTF. The whole variable domain, filled in from reference TRBV7-2 and TRBJ1-2, reads GAGVSQSPSNKVTEKGKDVELRCDPISGHTALYWYRQSLGQGLEFLIYFQGNSAPDKSGLPSDRFSAERTGGSVSTLTIQRTQQEDSAVYLCASSQEVNYGYTFGSGTRLTVV.

V is TRBV6-1 and J is TRBJ1-1, with D unclear. The CDR3 is 16 amino acids. V was clipped by 2 bases and J by 0 bases, with 13 bases between them. CDR1 is MNHNS and CDR2 is SASEGT in the germline V gene. Written as DNA, the CDR3 is TGTGCCAGCAGTGAAAATCTACATCGGGTGAACACTGAAGCTTTCTTT. Translating it yields CASSENLHRVNTEAFF.

This rearrangement joins TRBV28 to TRBJ1-6; the D gene is possibly TRBD1 (6 bases). The germline V gene has CDR1 MDHEN and CDR2 SYDVKM. CDR3 length: 14 residues. V lost 7 bases and J 10 bases, leaving 17 bases between the germline ends. The CDR3 loop is CASNRGGQGSPLHF. CDR3 nucleotides: TGTGCCAGCAACCGCGGGGGGCAAGGATCACCCCTCCACTTT.

The genes are TRBV6-5 and TRBJ2-1, with TRBD2 as a possible D gene (6 bases). CDR1 and CDR2 (germline): MNHEY, SVGAGI. The CDR3 totals 16 residues. Trimming left V 2 bases short and J 4 bases short, with 15 bases between. Written as DNA, the CDR3 is TGTGCCAGCAGTTACCCCCCGGGAGCCTCATACAATGAGCAGTTCTTC. It yields the protein CASSYPPGASYNEQFF.

This clone was seen only once. This chain connects TRBV5-1 to TRBJ1-5; 9 positions match TRBD1. The germline gives CDR1 SGHRS, CDR2 YFSETQ. This CDR3 contains 14 residues. V lost 2 bases and J lost 6; bases outside the gene matches: 3. The CDR3 here is CASSLVTGGQPQHF. The CDR3 region has the DNA TGCGCCAGCAGCTTAGTGACAGGGGGTCAGCCCCAGCATTTT.

V gene TRBV4-1 combines with J gene TRBJ2-5, with D tentatively TRBD2 (7 bases). CDR3 length: 15 residues. V was cut by 3 bases and J by 6 bases, with 17 bases left in between. CDR1 and CDR2 (germline): MGHRA, YSYEKL. CDR3 region: CASSQRGGGGQTQYF. The CDR3 bases are TGCGCCAGCAGCCAGAGAGGAGGGGGGGGGCAGACCCAGTACTTC.

This clone has only a few counts. This chain joins TRBV27 and TRBJ1-1; D is unresolved. CDR1 is MNHEY and CDR2 is SMNVEV in the germline V gene (reference sequence). V was trimmed by 6 bases and J by 3 bases, leaving 8 bases between them. This CDR3 is built from 12 residues. Here the CDR3 DNA reads TGTGCCAGCAGAAGAGGATACACTGAAGCTTTCTTT. It yields the protein CASRRGYTEAFF.